This TCR beta chain was observed in a study of T cells in Graves' hyperthyroidism and ophthalmopathy. Looked up from germline, CDR1 is LNHDA and CDR2 is SQIVND (reference sequence). Between the trimmed V and J ends, which lost 5 bases and 4 bases, there was a span of 21 bases. The CDR3 has 17 residues. As for this clonotype: What it binds is not known.

Fresh peripheral blood, about 10 ml of it, supplied the PBMCs. RNA transcripts gave rise to amplified TCR beta CDR3 regions. The HTBI set primed first-round TCR CDR3 RT-PCR. TCRdb analysed the multiplex PCR reads with MiXCR anew, one entry per CDR3 protein. The sample includes 550,000 to 800,000 distinct CDR3 sequences, 16% of them seen just once. Study-wide results and limits: In the blood, most expanded thyroid clonotypes above 0.001 appeared as well.

This TCR derives from a young man with Graves' hyperthyroidism. The source material was blood. The genes are TRBV19 and TRBJ1-5; possible D gene TRBD1, 5 bases. The CDR3 spells CASSPRHQIRGNQPQHF. CDR3 nucleotide sequence: TGTGCCAGTAGTCCCCGACATCAAATAAGGGGTAATCAGCCCCAGCATTTT.